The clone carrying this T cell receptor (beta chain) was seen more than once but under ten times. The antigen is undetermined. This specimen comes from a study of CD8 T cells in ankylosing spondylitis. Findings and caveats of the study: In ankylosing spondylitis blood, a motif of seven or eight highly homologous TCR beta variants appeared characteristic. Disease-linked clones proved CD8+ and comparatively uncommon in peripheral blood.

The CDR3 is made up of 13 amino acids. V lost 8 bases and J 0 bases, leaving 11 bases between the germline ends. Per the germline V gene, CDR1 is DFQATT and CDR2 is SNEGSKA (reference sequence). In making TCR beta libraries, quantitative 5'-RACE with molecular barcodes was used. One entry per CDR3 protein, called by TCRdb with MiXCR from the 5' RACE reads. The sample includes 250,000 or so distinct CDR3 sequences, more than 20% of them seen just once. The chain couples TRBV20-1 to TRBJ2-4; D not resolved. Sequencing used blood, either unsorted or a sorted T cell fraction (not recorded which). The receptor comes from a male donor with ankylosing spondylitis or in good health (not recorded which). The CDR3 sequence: CSTIALAKNIQYF. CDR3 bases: TGCAGTACTATAGCCCTAGCCAAAAACATTCAGTACTTC.